This T cell receptor (beta chain) was observed in a study of human T cells and chemical hapten exposure. About the study: Upper inner arm skin measuring approximately 2 cm by approximately 2 cm received 2% DPC for sensitization. Throughout a study of about 6 months, patients underwent weekly scalp administration of diphenylcyclopropenone doses. Overall study findings and caveats: Unchanged with DPC sensitization were TCRs above 1 in 1000 frequency.

This clonotype turned up a few times. Its antigen is not known. MiXCR, run by TCRdb on the RACE reads, gives a single entry per CDR3 protein. The sample carries some 50,000 distinct CDR3 sequences, 9% to 9.5% recorded once. Time point specified: patch test 1, 2 weeks after DPC sensitization. Treatment specified: therapeutic diphenylcyclopropenone sensitization with weekly scalp DPC. Germline V gene data show CDR1 as PRHDT and CDR2 as FYEKMQ (reference sequence). The CDR3 contains 13 residues. V shed 3 bases and J shed 3 bases, with 9 bases lying between them. This chain links TRBV13 with TRBJ2-7, with unresolved D. The sequencing here drew on whole blood, taken in connection with sensitization to the hapten diphenylcyclopropenone (DPC). The origin of this receptor is a woman aged 40 to 50 with alopecia areata. Some clones in this sample may be carry-over from other donors' samples. The CDR3 here is CASSLNLFYEQYF. CDR3 sequence (DNA): TGTGCCAGCAGCTTGAACTTATTCTACGAGCAGTACTTC.